The 12 T cell receptor beta chains below were found in one sample sequenced in a study of T-cell reconstitution after alpha-beta-depleted transplantation in children. Unique molecular identifiers were used in preparing the TCRbeta library. Via MiXCR, TCRdb re-called the PCR reads, giving one row per CDR3 protein. In the table there are about 360,000 distinct CDR3 sequences, 13% of which are singletons. The specimen comprised PBMCs, sampled from the stem cell graft. The origin of the receptors is a human donor who donated a stem cell graft to a child with Fanconi anemia.

This clonotype was detected a few times. The genes are TRBV28 and TRBJ1-4; 7 bases fit TRBD1. Trimming at V came to 6 bases and at J to 8 bases, leaving 6 bases not matched to a gene. Looked up from germline, CDR1 is MDHEN and CDR2 is SYDVKM. CDR3 length: 13 amino acids. CDR3 DNA: TGTGCCAGCAGCCCGGGACAGACGGAAAAACTGTTTTTT. Protein product: CASSPGQTEKLFF.

In this sample, this clonotype turned up a few times. The V and J genes are TRBV7-2 and TRBJ2-2; D ambiguous. The CDR3 length is 13 residues. Germline V CDR1 and CDR2: SGHTA, FQGNSA. V was trimmed by 5 bases and J by 7 bases, leaving 11 bases between them. This CDR3 reads CASSPGRHGELFF. The DNA of the CDR3 is TGTGCCAGCAGCCCTGGCAGGCACGGGGAGCTGTTTTTT.

This clonotype showed up just a few times. The chain couples TRBV7-3 to TRBJ2-5; D might be TRBD1 (7 bases). Trimming took off 8 bases at V and 7 bases at J, with 20 bases between the two ends. Germline CDR1 reads SGHTA; CDR2 reads FQGTGA. The CDR3 runs to 14 residues. CDR3 region: CASGAGGLDRTQYF. The CDR3 DNA follows: TGTGCCAGCGGAGCAGGGGGGCTAGATCGGACCCAGTACTTC.

The table lists this clonotype with many counts. The CDR3 nucleotides are TGTGCCAGCAGTCCAGGACAGGGATCGGCAAACATTCAGTACTTC. Translation gives CASSPGQGSANIQYF. The chain recombines TRBV12-3 or TRBV12-4 with TRBJ2-4; 8 nucleotides match TRBD1. This CDR3 contains 15 residues. Losses at the gene ends were 5 bases for V and 6 bases for J; bases not matched to a gene: 9.

About this clonotype: A much more abundant neighbour one base away suggests this may be a read error. The chain is built from TRBV7-2 and TRBJ2-1, with 12 bases matching TRBD2. Unmatched junction bases numbered 0, after V lost 4 bases and J lost 5 bases. CDR1 and CDR2 (germline): SGHTA, FQGNSA. The CDR3 is made up of 14 amino acids. In nucleotides, the CDR3 is TGTGCCAGCAGCTGGACTAGCGGGGACAATGAGCAGTTCTTC. This encodes CASSWTSGDNEQFF.

This clonotype was counted ten times or more. The rearrangement uses TRBV4-3 and TRBJ2-1, with TRBD2 matching over 7 bases. The CDR3 runs to 17 residues. Unmatched junction bases numbered 9, after V lost 2 bases and J lost 2 bases. Per germline, CDR1 LGHNA and CDR2 YSLEER. In DNA, the CDR3 is TGCGCCAGCAGCCAACGACACGGGGAGGGCACCTACAATGAGCAGTTCTTC. Amino acid sequence: CASSQRHGEGTYNEQFF.

The V gene is TRBV27, the J gene TRBJ2-5; 9 nucleotides line up with TRBD2. V lost 1 base to trimming and J lost 2 bases; unmatched junction nucleotides: 2. CDR3 length equals 15 residues. CDR1 is MNHEY, CDR2 SMNVEV, per germline (reference sequence). CDR3 bases: TGTGCCAGCAGTTTATGGCTAGCGGGGCAAGAGACCCAGTACTTC. Translated: CASSLWLAGQETQYF.

This clonotype was seen only a few times. The chain combines TRBV5-5 with TRBJ1-4; D may be TRBD1 (6 bases). Germline loops: CDR1 SGHKS, CDR2 YYEKEE (reference sequence). There are 13 residues in the CDR3. Trimming stripped 7 bases from V and 10 bases from J, with 17 bases between. The CDR3 DNA follows: TGTGCCAGCTCTCCGGAGGGGGGCGGAAAACTGTTTTTT. Its translation is CASSPEGGGKLFF.

In its sample, this clonotype was seen a few times. The V and J genes are TRBV28 and TRBJ1-5; D uncertain. V was pared by 9 bases and J by 2 bases, with 17 bases between. Germline CDR1 MDHEN, CDR2 SYDVKM. This CDR3 is 15 amino acids long. CDR3 sequence reads: CASHTADSGNQPQHF. In nucleotides, the CDR3 is TGTGCCAGTCATACGGCCGACTCGGGCAATCAGCCCCAGCATTTT.

This clonotype was detected only a few times. The chain joins TRBV11-2 to TRBJ1-6; the match to TRBD1 covers 7 bases. CDR1 and CDR2 from the germline V gene are SGHAT and FQNNGV. The CDR3 is 15 residues long. J gave up 6 bases and V 5 bases, and 7 bases lay outside the gene matches. CDR3 loop: CASSGLGQANSPLHF. CDR3 DNA sequence: TGTGCCAGCAGCGGCCTCGGACAGGCTAATTCACCCCTCCACTTT.

The gene calls are TRBV6-1 and TRBJ2-1; D not resolved. Germline CDR1 MNHNS, CDR2 SASEGT. The CDR3 is 14 residues long. V lost 6 bases to trimming and J lost 9 bases, with 18 bases between them. The CDR3 region is CASSKRGIPGEQFF. The CDR3, as DNA: TGTGCCAGCAGCAAACGAGGAATTCCCGGTGAGCAGTTCTTC.

This clonotype was seen ten or more times. The chain links TRBV9 to TRBJ1-1; tentatively, D is TRBD1 (5 bases). Germline loops: CDR1 SGDLS, CDR2 YYNGEE. CDR3 length equals 13 residues. V lost 3 bases, J lost 1 base, and 7 bases lay in between. The CDR3 DNA reads TGTGCCAGCAGCGGAAGGGGGAACACTGAAGCTTTCTTT. It encodes CASSGRGNTEAFF.